The clone carrying this T cell receptor beta chain was recorded a few times. Its antigen is not known. This sample was included in a study of human T cells and chemical hapten exposure. The V segment lost 1 base and the J segment 4 bases; nucleotides outside the gene matches: 5. The CDR3 extends over 15 amino acids. The germline CDR1 and CDR2 sequences are DFQATT and SNEGSKA (reference sequence). Individual cDNA molecules received unique molecular identifiers in the library. TCRdb called the reads again in MiXCR, with one record for every CDR3 protein. The repertoire consists of 2,400 or so distinct CDR3 sequences, with 46% occurring once and the leading ten covering about a tenth. Study-level points and caveats: Among TCRs, those above 1 in 1000 frequency were unaffected by DPC sensitization.

Documented treatment: therapeutic diphenylcyclopropenone sensitization with weekly scalp DPC. The chain is built from TRBV20-1 and TRBJ2-3; TRBD2 matches 10 bases. This sample comprised whole blood, obtained before DPC sensitization or 2, 6, or about 24 weeks after (not recorded which). This TCR derives from an adult with alopecia areata. Some clones in this sample may be carry-over from other donors' samples. This table probably holds off-target reads from a library built for another chain. This CDR3 reads CSARGLAGDADTQYF. The CDR3 DNA sequence: TGCAGTGCTAGAGGCCTAGCGGGGGATGCAGATACGCAGTATTTT.